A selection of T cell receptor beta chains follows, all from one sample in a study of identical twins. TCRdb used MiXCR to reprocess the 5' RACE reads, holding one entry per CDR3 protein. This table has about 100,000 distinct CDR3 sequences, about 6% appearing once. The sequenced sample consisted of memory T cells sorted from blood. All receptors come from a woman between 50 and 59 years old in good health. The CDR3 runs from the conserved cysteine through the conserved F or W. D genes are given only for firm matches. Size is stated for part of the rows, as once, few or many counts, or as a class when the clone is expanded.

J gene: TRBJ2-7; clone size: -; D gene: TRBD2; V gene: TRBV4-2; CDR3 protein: CASSQDRTSGRGYEQYF; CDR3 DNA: TGTGCCAGCAGCCAAGATCGGACTAGCGGGAGAGGCTACGAGCAGTACTTC
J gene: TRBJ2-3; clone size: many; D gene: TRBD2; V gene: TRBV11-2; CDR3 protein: CASNDMGTSGGGTDTQYF; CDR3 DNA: TGTGCCAGCAATGATATGGGGACTAGCGGAGGTGGCACAGATACGCAGTATTTT
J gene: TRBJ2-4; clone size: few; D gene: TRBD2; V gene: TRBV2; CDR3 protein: CASSDGGSDIQYF; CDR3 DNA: TGTGCCAGCAGTGATGGCGGGAGTGACATTCAGTACTTC
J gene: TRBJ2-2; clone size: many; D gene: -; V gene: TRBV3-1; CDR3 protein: CASSQGPSGGELFF; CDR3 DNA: TGTGCCAGCAGCCAAGGACCCTCGGGCGGGGAGCTGTTTTTT
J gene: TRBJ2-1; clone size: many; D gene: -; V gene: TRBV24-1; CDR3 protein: CATSDLGTLSYNEQFF; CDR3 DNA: TGTGCCACCAGTGATTTGGGGACACTTTCCTACAATGAGCAGTTCTTC
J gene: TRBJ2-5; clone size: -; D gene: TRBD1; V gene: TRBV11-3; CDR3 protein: CASSYRGRETQYF; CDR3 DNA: TGTGCCAGCAGCTACAGGGGGCGAGAGACCCAGTACTTC
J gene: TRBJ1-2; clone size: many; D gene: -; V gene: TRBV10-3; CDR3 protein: CAVRETDGYTF; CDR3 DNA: TGTGCCGTCAGGGAGACGGATGGCTACACCTTC
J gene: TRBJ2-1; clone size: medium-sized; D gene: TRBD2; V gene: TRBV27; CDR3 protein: CASNLIAGGTYNEQFF; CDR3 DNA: TGTGCCAGCAACCTGATAGCGGGAGGTACCTACAATGAGCAGTTCTTC
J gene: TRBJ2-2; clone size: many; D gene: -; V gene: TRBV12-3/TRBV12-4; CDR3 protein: CASSFRHGTGELFF; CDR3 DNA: TGTGCCAGCAGTTTTCGGCACGGGACCGGGGAGCTGTTTTTT
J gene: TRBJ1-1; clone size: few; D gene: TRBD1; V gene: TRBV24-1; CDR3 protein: CATQYLLPGQLSNTEAFF; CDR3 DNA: TGTGCCACCCAATACCTTCTTCCGGGACAGCTTTCGAACACTGAAGCTTTCTTT
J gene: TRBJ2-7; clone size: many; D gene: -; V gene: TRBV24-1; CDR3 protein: CATSDLFEQYF; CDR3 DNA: TGTGCCACCAGTGATTTGTTCGAGCAGTACTTC
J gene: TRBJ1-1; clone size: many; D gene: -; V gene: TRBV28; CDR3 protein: CASSSRTPDAEAFF; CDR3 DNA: TGTGCCAGCAGTTCCCGAACCCCTGACGCTGAAGCTTTCTTT
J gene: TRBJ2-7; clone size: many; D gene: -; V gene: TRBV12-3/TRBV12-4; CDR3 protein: CASSLGGAFEQYF; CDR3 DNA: TGTGCCAGCAGTTTAGGGGGGGCGTTCGAGCAGTACTTC
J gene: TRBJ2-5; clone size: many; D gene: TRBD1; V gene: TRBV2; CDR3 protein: CASSTGQVETQYF; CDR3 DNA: TGTGCCAGCAGTACAGGACAGGTGGAGACCCAGTACTTC
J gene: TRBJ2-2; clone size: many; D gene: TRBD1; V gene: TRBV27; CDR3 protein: CASRGTVNTGELFF; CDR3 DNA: TGTGCCAGCAGAGGGACAGTTAACACCGGGGAGCTGTTTTTT
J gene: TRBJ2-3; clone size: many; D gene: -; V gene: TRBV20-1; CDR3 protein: CSASPAPDTQYF; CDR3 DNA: TGCAGTGCTAGCCCTGCGCCAGATACGCAGTATTTT